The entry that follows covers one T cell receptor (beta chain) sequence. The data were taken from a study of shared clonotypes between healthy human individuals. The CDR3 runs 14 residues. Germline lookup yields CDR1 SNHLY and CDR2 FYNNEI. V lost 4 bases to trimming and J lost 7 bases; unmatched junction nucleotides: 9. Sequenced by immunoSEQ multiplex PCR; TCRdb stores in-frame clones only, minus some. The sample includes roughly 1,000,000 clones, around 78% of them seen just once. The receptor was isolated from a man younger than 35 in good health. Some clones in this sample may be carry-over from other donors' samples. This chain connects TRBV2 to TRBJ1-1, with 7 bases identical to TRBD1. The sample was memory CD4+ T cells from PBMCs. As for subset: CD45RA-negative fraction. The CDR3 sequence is CASSVLWGTVEAFF. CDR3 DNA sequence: TGTGCCAGCAGTGTACTATGGGGGACAGTTGAAGCTTTCTTT.